The sequence of this T cell receptor beta chain was determined in a study of long-term antiretroviral therapy in people with HIV. General study results and limits: Repertoires with HIV possessed tighter CDR3 length spans than those of controls.

Of note for this clone: Its antigen is unidentified.

Two or more post-ART PBMC samples, plus at least one pre-ART sample, were available for each donor. Unmatched junction bases numbered 3, after V lost 3 bases and J lost 7 bases. This CDR3 has 13 amino acids. Germline V gene sequence: CDR1 MNHNS, CDR2 SASEGT. Sequencing used immunoSEQ v3.0 at survey level. Generated by immunoSEQ multiplex PCR, the TCRdb table keeps only in-frame clones and is missing some. The data contain some 13,000 clones, about 80% of them seen just once; the ten biggest clones take up around 13%. V usage is TRBV6-1 and J usage is TRBJ1-2; 9 nucleotides line up with TRBD1. This receptor was obtained from a man aged 35 to 55 with HIV. The specimen comprised unsorted PBMCs, sampled 3.2 years before starting antiretroviral therapy. The CDR3 region is CASSDRDRAGYTF. In DNA, the CDR3 is TGTGCCAGCAGTGATCGGGACAGGGCTGGCTACACCTTC.